One T cell receptor (beta chain) is described in this entry. The antigen it recognizes is unknown. Base quality data are lacking; no much larger clone is found one base away. The data were taken from a study of cytomegalovirus exposure and HLA in healthy donors (TCRdb year 2017). Some background on the complete study: According to an earlier analysis of several hundred of the donors, about 179 million T cells yielded 117 million unique TCR beta sequences and about 300 Gb of sequence data. About 320 gigabases of sequencing data and approximately 85 million unique TCR sequences were included in an early release covering roughly 600 HLA-typed donors. Among the roughly 400 genotyped donors, 75% to 90% belonged to the genetic ancestry cluster associated with self-reported Caucasian donors. The study aimed to test whether signatures of past pathogen exposure could be identified by cataloging public T cell receptors. The T cell repertoires of under 700 subjects were profiled by immunosequencing and related to cytomegalovirus serostatus. Along with the roughly 700-subject first cohort, a separate validation cohort of over 90 different subjects was used. To predict cytomegalovirus infection status, the study combined high-throughput TCR immunosequencing, statistical association of individual TCRs with disease status, and machine learning. A later analysis re-analyzed previously published TCR beta repertoires from hundreds of donors and added high-resolution HLA genotyping to study TCR occurrence patterns. Rather than drawing on any new phenotypic data, the later analysis identified candidate immune exposures from TCR beta sequences and the way those sequences occurred across donors. In an earlier analysis of 500 to 650 of the donors, high-throughput TCR beta sequencing was used to judge whether each TCR beta V gene segment behaved as functional or pseudogenic. Donor age, sex, ethnicity and CMV serostatus were collected together with the repertoire data. A later genetic analysis took genome-wide SNP genotypes for about 55% of the 666 donors and used that subset as a discovery cohort. All discovery cohort repertoires had been generated using a single sequencing platform. HLA typing included class I and class II loci at four-digit resolution. Typing coverage differed by locus: A, B, C, DRB1 and DQB1 were typed in about 629-630 donors, DQA1 in about 550, DPA1 in around 600, and DPB1 in 450 to 490. A handful of DR-DQ haplotypes were treated as single units for association and clustering because of strong linkage in the cohort. Among some 400 genotyped donors of the cohort, an average of roughly 230,000 unique TCR beta nucleotide sequences was sequenced per donor, of which about 18% were non-productive.

What the authors observed across the whole study: V-gene and J-gene trimming of TCR beta chains was associated with a missense DCLRE1C variant in a later genetic analysis, and the association was replicated in an independent cohort. Because some donors lacked HLA typing at each locus, the association tests relied only on the typed subset. Because counts were too low, fewer than 20 rarely observed V segments, including chromosome 9 orphons, were excluded from the earlier analysis of some 540 of the donors. The study gave a list of about 150 TCR beta chains associated with cytomegalovirus. In an earlier analysis of more than 450 of the donors, most TCR beta V segments were observed in productive rearrangements about 87% or about 30% of the time, broadly matching IMGT annotations. For the cohort, immune exposure information was limited to CMV serostatus. When HLA alleles, especially DR and DQ, strongly co-occurred, TCR associations were difficult to assign to individual alleles. A cluster of highly shared sequence variants was judged likely to be a technical artifact of the sequencing pipeline. At a false discovery rate of 0.05, a later analysis linked 15,000 to 20,000 TCR beta sequences to specific HLA alleles. A few of the identified cytomegalovirus-associated TCR beta chains were confirmed in vitro to be specific for cytomegalovirus antigens. A further reported finding was that TCR beta sequences accurately predicted the HLA-A and HLA-B alleles for most subjects in the first cohort. In a later analysis, HLA-associated TCR beta chains showed more clonal expansion and lower generation probabilities than non-associated chains that were equally common. It was suggested by the authors that the approach could potentially be generalized to other disease states and immunological phenotypes. Compared with the roughly 670-donor mean, donors in an Asian-associated ancestry cluster had fewer N-insertions in productive TCRs, according to a later genetic analysis. Because the 87-base-pair reads could not distinguish some IMGT-functional V segments, including TRBV6-2 and TRBV6-3, those segments were excluded. In a later analysis, several top co-occurrence clusters were reported to appear linked to parvovirus B19, influenza, CMV and Epstein-Barr virus. Only TCR beta chains were sequenced in this cohort, and the absence of alpha or paired-chain data limited detectable features. Linkage disequilibrium might explain the correlated functional status among segregating V segments, but an unknown experimental factor could not be ruled out. According to a later analysis, TCR association rates differed among HLA loci, with DRB1 alleles showing the most associated TCRs and HLA-C alleles showing the fewest. Most TCR sequences were observed very rarely across donors, whereas some public TCRs were present in many individuals. Sequencing depth was assumed to be roughly uniform across donors in the presence/absence analyses, though that assumption may not hold. In a later analysis, most CMV-associated TCR beta chains were found to appear HLA-restricted, with HLA associations seemingly driven largely by CMV exposure. In both the original and validation cohorts, the classifier was reported to diagnose cytomegalovirus status with high specificity and sensitivity.

Library prep was done by the immunoSEQ multiplex PCR assay. For the multiplex PCR, a mixture combining 60 forward primers for TCR Vbeta segments and 13 reverse primers for TCR Jbeta segments was used. Amplification of the CDR3 region of rearranged TCR beta genes was performed with a multiplex PCR assay on genomic DNA. Amplified TCR beta libraries were sequenced as 87-base-pair reads on the Illumina HiSeq System. The original pipeline was this. Across the 666 repertoires, a later analysis counted 75 million to 90 million unique TCR beta chains, 9 million to 14 million of which were shared by at least two donors. Raw reads were error-corrected and collapsed into unique sequences with a nearest-neighbor algorithm that merged closely related sequences to remove PCR and sequencing errors. Alignment of CDR3 sequences to IMGT reference sequences was used to assign V, D and J gene segments. For a sequence to be retained, a match of at least six nucleotides was required to both a V gene segment and a J gene segment. A rearrangement counted as productive if the CDR3 had no stop codons and remained in frame with V and J, and every other rearrangement counted as non-productive. CDR3 was defined according to IMGT convention as the region running from the second conserved V-encoded cysteine to the conserved J-encoded phenylalanine. The earlier analysis of about 620 of the donors excluded sequences that lacked an unambiguous match to a single V gene segment. An earlier analysis of approximately 590 of the donors classified V segments as functional when productive rearrangements were above 56.7% and as segregating when the standard deviation between donors was above 5%. A statistical classification framework was built for diagnosing cytomegalovirus status from the catalog of TCR beta chain sequences. In a later analysis, V and J genes were assigned by comparing TCR nucleotide sequences against IMGT/GENE-DB human TR gene sequences. In a later analysis, CDR3 sequences and most-parsimonious VDJ recombination scenarios were assigned using the TCRdist pipeline. In a later analysis, each TCR beta chain was defined by its CDR3 amino acid sequence together with its V-gene family, and reads without a unique V-gene family were excluded. In a later analysis, several hundred highly shared, low-generation-probability nucleotide sequences were removed to address suspected cross-contamination and a sequencing artifact. A later analysis calculated a clonal expansion index for each public chain from normalized within-repertoire ranks of inferred template counts. A later analysis computed generation probabilities with a VDJ recombination model fitted to out-of-frame rearrangements, and checked the results against IGoR. In a later analysis, TCR-TCR, TCR-HLA and TCR-CMV co-occurrence was scored with hypergeometric tests, and a repertoire-size bias correction was applied to TCR pairs. To estimate false discovery rates, a later analysis permuted the HLA or CMV assignments 20 times. In a later analysis, co-occurring TCRs were grouped using DBSCAN, and TCRdist sequence similarity was added for clustering within HLA-allele-positive subsets. Co-occurrence clustering excluded repertoires with fewer than 30,000 or more than 120,000 public chains, plus five with anomalous nucleotide sharing. The immuneACCESS repertoire file appears here via TCRdb, limited to in-frame rearrangements. These files lack a portion of the clones; in checked studies, under half of the deficit traces to unresolved V genes, and the cause of the others is not known. That table is the source of V, J and clone size, and D and trimming were worked out from the DNA. Counted in this sample were around 170,000 clones; 75% to 85% of them appeared once. Together, the top ten hold about 1.5% of the sample.

The cohort was made up of hundreds of healthy bone marrow donors. At the time of sampling, all cohort members were nominally healthy, though unrecorded immune exposures were likely present. The donor was CMV seronegative and belonged to the group of over 300 seronegative cohort members. Each donor provided a peripheral blood sample, and peripheral blood mononuclear cells were used for TCR beta sequencing. Genomic DNA was extracted from the blood cell samples with the Qiagen DNeasy Blood Extraction Kit. Trimming takes 1 base from V and 3 bases from J, and the germline ends sit 12 bases apart. The germline V gene (reference sequence) yields SEHNR for CDR1 and FQNEAQ for CDR2. There are 15 amino acids in the CDR3, from cysteine to phenylalanine inclusive. The retained sequence is limited to the CDR3, 45 bases, with the frame set at the first base.

The rearranged segments are TRBV7-9 and TRBJ1-1; the D gene assignment is ambiguous. Sample: PBMCs. The TCR originated in a man aged 18-30 years in good health and CMV-seronegative. The bases read TGTGCCAGCAGCTTAGTAGGAGCTTGGGACACTGAAGCTTTCTTT. This codes for CASSLVGAWDTEAFF.